This TCR beta chain appears in the sequencing data of a study of radiotherapy plus CTLA-4 blockade in lung cancer. Clones were sequenced by immunoSEQ multiplex PCR, and TCRdb holds only the in-frame ones, with some missing. The profile shows roughly 80,000 clones, 70% to 85% of them singletons. V lost 5 bases, J lost 8 bases, and 15 bases lay in between. The germline gives CDR1 ENHRY, CDR2 SYGVKD. The CDR3 is made up of 13 amino acids. Focal radiation was given together with CTLA-4 blockade (ipilimumab) to patients with chemo-refractory metastatic non-small-cell lung cancer. Material: peripheral blood, obtained from a patient treated with radiotherapy plus ipilimumab. This sequence originates from a human donor with non-small cell lung cancer whose response to radiotherapy plus ipilimumab could not be evaluated. The chain couples TRBV10-3 to TRBJ1-2; D ambiguous. CDR3 residues: CAISRNEGEGYTF. The CDR3 nucleotides read TGTGCCATCAGTAGAAATGAGGGAGAAGGCTACACCTTC.